This T cell receptor beta chain was captured by sequencing in a study of T cell responses to AZD1222 COVID-19 vaccine. Points from the study as a whole: The study found Spike-specific TCR breadth and depth rose after two AZD1222 doses.

The repertoire was sequenced with immunoSEQ multiplex PCR; TCRdb's copy has only in-frame clones and lacks some. The table lists approximately 110,000 clones, over 75% of them singletons. In the case of this clone: No antigen is known for it.

The CDR3 has 16 amino acids. Germline V gene data show CDR1 as MNHNY and CDR2 as SVGAGI (reference sequence). Trimming took off 7 bases at V and 0 bases at J, with 16 bases between the two ends. V is TRBV6-6 and J is TRBJ1-5, with a tentative D call TRBD1 (6 bases). The clonotype comes from an adult in good health. The sequencing here drew on peripheral blood, taken on day 0 of AZD1222 vaccination. The CDR3 bases are TGTGCCAGCACCAGAACGGGGGCTCGTAGCAATCAGCCCCAGCATTTT. This gives the protein CASTRTGARSNQPQHF.